The rows below give T cell receptor beta chains drawn from one sample of a study of siplizumab effects on memory and regulatory T cells. No antigen has been identified for these receptors. The repertoire was sequenced with immunoSEQ multiplex PCR; TCRdb's copy has only in-frame clones and lacks some. This repertoire shows several thousand clones, approximately 50% found once; its top ten account for approximately 83%. Sequencing was performed on CFSE-low (dividing) CD8+ T cells sorted from an allogeneic mixed lymphocyte reaction. Receptors originate from a human donor in good health; the cells came from an allogeneic mixed lymphocyte reaction. Some clones in this sample may be carry-over from other donors' samples. The conserved cysteine and the conserved F or W are not part of the CDR3 here. The D gene is left open where the match is weak. Only some rows state a clone size, as once, few, many or a class for expanded clones.

CDR3 protein: ASSQSGLLDEQY
clone size: few
D gene: -
V gene: TRBV4-2
J gene: TRBJ2-7

CDR3 protein: ASSLDGGTGYEQY
clone size: few
D gene: TRBD1
V gene: TRBV11-2
J gene: TRBJ2-7

CDR3 protein: ASSYPGTGSYEQY
clone size: once
D gene: -
V gene: TRBV5-6
J gene: TRBJ2-7

CDR3 protein: ASSLNWDSQETQY
clone size: few
D gene: TRBD1
V gene: TRBV6-5
J gene: TRBJ2-5

CDR3 protein: ASSDTPGSEAF
clone size: -
D gene: -
V gene: TRBV2
J gene: TRBJ1-1

CDR3 protein: ASSLGWAGQYEQY
clone size: few
D gene: -
V gene: TRBV5-1
J gene: TRBJ2-7

CDR3 protein: ASSPGTGEA
clone size: -
D gene: -
V gene: TRBV7-8
J gene: TRBJ1-2

CDR3 protein: ATGVFSYNEQF
clone size: -
D gene: -
V gene: TRBV15
J gene: TRBJ2-1

CDR3 protein: ATSRVPGGEQY
clone size: -
D gene: -
V gene: TRBV15
J gene: TRBJ2-7

CDR3 protein: ASSPLPGTPSYEQY
clone size: few
D gene: -
V gene: TRBV7-9
J gene: TRBJ2-7

CDR3 protein: ASSEEKSNTEAF
clone size: -
D gene: -
V gene: TRBV10-2
J gene: TRBJ1-1

CDR3 protein: ASSLAVSVRTEAF
clone size: -
D gene: -
V gene: TRBV27
J gene: TRBJ1-1

CDR3 protein: SVLSGYTGELF
clone size: once
D gene: -
V gene: TRBV29-1
J gene: TRBJ2-2

CDR3 protein: ASSEQGNQPQH
clone size: -
D gene: -
V gene: TRBV6-1
J gene: TRBJ1-5

CDR3 protein: ASSLEVAVSTDTQY
clone size: few
D gene: -
V gene: TRBV5-1
J gene: TRBJ2-3

CDR3 protein: ASSSSAYNEQF
clone size: -
D gene: -
V gene: TRBV27
J gene: TRBJ2-1

CDR3 protein: ASSPGGLADSYEQY
clone size: -
D gene: -
V gene: TRBV4-2
J gene: TRBJ2-7

CDR3 protein: ASSSLAGGPLGEQY
clone size: few
D gene: TRBD2
V gene: TRBV27
J gene: TRBJ2-7